The 30 T cell receptor beta chains reported below all come from one sample, sequenced in a study of human T cells and chemical hapten exposure. The time point is: patch test 2, 6 weeks after DPC sensitization. The treatment was: therapeutic diphenylcyclopropenone sensitization with weekly scalp DPC. MiXCR, run by TCRdb on the RACE reads, gives a single entry per CDR3 protein. The repertoire holds 140,000 or so distinct CDR3 sequences, with 12% as singletons. Specimen: whole blood, collected in connection with sensitization to the hapten diphenylcyclopropenone (DPC). The receptors were sampled from a woman aged 45-65 years with alopecia areata. Some clones in this sample may be carry-over from other donors' samples.

This clonotype was observed a few times. This chain connects TRBV12-3 or TRBV12-4 to TRBJ2-2; the D gene is possibly TRBD2 (5 bases). This CDR3 spans 15 amino acids. Trimming stripped 7 bases from V and 0 bases from J, with 12 bases between. In DNA form, the CDR3 reads TGTGCCAGCACCCCGGACTGGGCGAACACCGGGGAGCTGTTTTTT. Amino acid sequence: CASTPDWANTGELFF.

This clonotype was counted ten times or more. V gene TRBV27 combines with J gene TRBJ1-2, with a weak D call TRBD1 (6 bases). The germline V and J ends were trimmed by 5 bases and 4 bases, with 8 bases remaining between them. CDR1 and CDR2 (germline): MNHEY, SMNVEV (reference sequence). There are 12 residues in the CDR3. The DNA of the CDR3 is TGTGCCAGCAGTCAGGGGCCCTATGGCTACACCTTC. This translates into CASSQGPYGYTF.

In its sample, this clonotype was seen a few times. The chain is built from TRBV2 and TRBJ2-2; 10 nucleotides align to TRBD2. This CDR3 region has 16 residues. Germline assignment: CDR1 SNHLY and CDR2 FYNNEI. J gave up 5 bases and V 6 bases, and 9 bases lay outside the gene matches. The CDR3 spells CASSRGELAGTGELFF. The CDR3 DNA reads as TGTGCCAGCAGCCGGGGGGAACTAGCGGGAACCGGGGAGCTGTTTTTT.

This clonotype was observed a handful of times. This chain uses TRBV12-3 or TRBV12-4 with TRBJ1-4; D might be TRBD1 (5 bases). The CDR3 extends over 14 amino acids. V was shortened by 7 bases and J by 10 bases, with 19 bases between the two germline ends. DNA for the CDR3: TGTGCCAGCAACCAGGGTACGTCTGGAGGAAAACTGTTTTTT. Its protein product is CASNQGTSGGKLFF.

The chain recombines TRBV10-3 with TRBJ2-5; D gene uncertain. The CDR3 has 12 residues. CDR1 ENHRY and CDR2 SYGVKD come from the germline V gene. Trimming took 4 bases from V and 5 from J, leaving 8 bases between them. The DNA for the CDR3 is TGTGCCATCAGTGCTAATAGCGAGACCCAGTACTTC. Amino acids: CAISANSETQYF.

The chain employs TRBV20-1 and TRBJ1-1; possibly TRBD1 for D (6 bases). The CDR3 runs to 15 residues. CDR1 is DFQATT and CDR2 is SNEGSKA in the germline V gene (reference sequence). V lost 3 bases and J lost 5, with 19 bases in between. CDR3 bases: TGCAGTGCTAGCGTCCCCAGGGGATTGGAGACTGAAGCTTTCTTT. As protein: CSASVPRGLETEAFF.

This clonotype showed up many times. The rearrangement joins TRBV20-1 to TRBJ2-3; D might be TRBD1 or TRBD2, each matching 5 bases. Per the germline V gene, CDR1 is DFQATT and CDR2 is SNEGSKA (reference sequence). V was cut by 3 bases and J by 5 bases, with 9 bases left in between. The CDR3 is 12 amino acids. The CDR3 loop is CSASGGVDTQYF. Written as DNA, the CDR3 is TGCAGTGCTAGTGGGGGAGTAGATACGCAGTATTTT.

Many counts were recorded for this clonotype. The J gene is TRBJ2-7, the V gene TRBV28; D possibly corresponds to TRBD2 (5 bases). Germline V gene sequence: CDR1 MDHEN, CDR2 SYDVKM. V was cut by 3 bases and J by 6 bases, with 15 bases left in between. This CDR3 comprises 14 residues. The CDR3 reads CASSLEQAAGEQYF. CDR3 sequence (DNA): TGTGCCAGCAGTTTGGAGCAGGCCGCGGGCGAGCAGTACTTC.

The V and J genes are TRBV5-1 and TRBJ2-6; no firm D call. The CDR3 runs to 17 residues. Trimming shortened V by 1 base and J by 0 bases, and 11 bases separated the two germline ends. The germline gives CDR1 SGHRS, CDR2 YFSETQ. CDR3 loop: CASSLYQALSGANVLTF. CDR3 coding DNA: TGCGCCAGCAGCTTGTATCAGGCGCTCTCTGGGGCCAACGTCCTGACTTTC.

This chain joins TRBV28 and TRBJ1-5; no reliable D call. Germline V gene sequence: CDR1 MDHEN, CDR2 SYDVKM. The V end was cut by 2 bases, the J end by 5 bases, with 13 bases between. The CDR3 extends over 15 amino acids. DNA of the CDR3: TGTGCCAGCAGTTTAGCCCCTCTGGCGGATCAGCCCCAGCATTTT. Its translation: CASSLAPLADQPQHF.

The sample holds many counts of this clonotype. This chain uses TRBV6-5 with TRBJ1-1, with 7 bases matching TRBD1. Germline V lookup: CDR1 MNHEY, CDR2 SVGAGI. There are 19 residues in the CDR3. The trim removed 5 bases at V and 6 bases at J, leaving 24 bases unmatched. This CDR3 is CASSRPPGRREGASAEAFF. The CDR3 DNA follows: TGTGCCAGCAGTAGGCCCCCGGGGAGAAGGGAGGGGGCATCGGCTGAAGCTTTCTTT.

This clonotype came up a few times. J is TRBJ1-6 and V is TRBV20-1; D may be TRBD1 (6 bases). The V and J ends lost 6 bases and 3 bases respectively, with 9 bases between them. Germline CDR1 and CDR2: DFQATT and SNEGSKA (reference sequence). The CDR3 has 13 amino acids. CDR3 DNA: TGCAGTGCCCCAGGGGACTATAATTCACCCCTCCACTTT. The encoded protein is CSAPGDYNSPLHF.

This clonotype was detected ten times or more. At one end the junction does not follow the germline gene, possibly because of a read error. The chain uses TRBV12-3 or TRBV12-4 and TRBJ1-1; a possible D gene is TRBD1 (5 bases). This CDR3 is 12 amino acids long. The CDR3 DNA reads as TGTGCCAGCAGCTTAGGGGAGTTTGAAGCTTTCTTT. This gives the protein CASSLGEFEAFF.

This clonotype has only a few counts. This chain links TRBV7-6 with TRBJ2-1, with 11 bases matching TRBD2. V dropped 1 base and J dropped 5; count of bases not matched to a gene: 4. Germline-derived CDR1 and CDR2 are SGHVS and FNYEAQ. The CDR3 is made up of 16 amino acids. The CDR3 region is CASSLVPGLADNEQFF. Written as DNA, the CDR3 is TGTGCCAGCAGCTTAGTCCCGGGACTAGCGGACAATGAGCAGTTCTTC.

This clonotype was seen only a few times. The rearrangement links TRBV6-6 to TRBJ1-1; D gene unclear. V was trimmed by 0 bases and J by 4 bases, leaving 9 bases between them. Per germline, CDR1 MNHNY and CDR2 SVGAGI (reference sequence). This CDR3 region has 14 residues. The CDR3 DNA is TGTGCCAGCAGTTACTCTGTGAGGAGCACTGAAGCTTTCTTT. Its protein is CASSYSVRSTEAFF.

This chain uses TRBV20-1 with TRBJ2-7; D is uncertain. The CDR3 has 12 residues. Germline-derived CDR1 and CDR2 are DFQATT and SNEGSKA (reference sequence). Between the trimmed V and J ends, which lost 6 bases and 4 bases, there was a span of 13 bases. The DNA for the CDR3 is TGCAGTGCCCAGAGGCCCGGTTACGAGCAGTACTTC. Translation: CSAQRPGYEQYF.

This clonotype was counted a few times. The chain is built from TRBV12-3 or TRBV12-4 and TRBJ2-2, with TRBD2 as a possible D gene (7 bases). V shed 3 bases and J shed 4 bases, with 12 bases lying between them. The length of the CDR3 is 15 residues. CDR3 protein: CASSLGGLGTGELFF. The CDR3 DNA reads as TGTGCCAGCAGTTTGGGGGGGCTCGGCACCGGGGAGCTGTTTTTT.

The chain recombines TRBV2 with TRBJ2-1, with D perhaps assigned TRBD1 or TRBD2 (5 bases each). The CDR3 extends over 14 amino acids. V was clipped by 6 bases and J by 7 bases, with 16 bases between them. Germline CDR1 is SNHLY and CDR2 is FYNNEI. The CDR3 protein is CASSGTLQWNEQFF. Here the CDR3 DNA reads TGTGCCAGCAGCGGGACCCTTCAATGGAATGAGCAGTTCTTC.

The chain is built from TRBV28 and TRBJ2-7; TRBD2 agrees at 10 bases. Per the germline V gene, CDR1 is MDHEN and CDR2 is SYDVKM. Germline trimming cut 2 bases from V and 1 base from J; bases unmatched to any gene: 8. This CDR3 is built from 17 residues. The CDR3 loop is CASSLGRLAGDSYEQYF. The DNA for the CDR3 is TGTGCCAGCAGTTTAGGTAGACTAGCGGGTGATTCCTACGAGCAGTACTTC.

In the case of this clonotype: An end of the junction differs from the germline gene, which may be a read error. The chain employs TRBV7-8 and TRBJ2-5; 7 bases are shared with TRBD1. The CDR3 is 12 residues long. Germline CDR1 and CDR2: SGHVS and FQNEAQ. CDR3 in amino acids: CASSLGGGQYRF. The CDR3 DNA follows: TGTGCCAGCAGCTTAGGAGGGGGACAGTATAGGTTC.

This chain connects TRBV5-1 to TRBJ2-3; D might be TRBD1 or TRBD2, each matching 5 bases. The V and J ends lost 5 bases and 6 bases respectively, with 10 bases between them. CDR3 length equals 12 residues. Germline V CDR1 and CDR2: SGHRS, YFSETQ. CDR3 nucleotide sequence: TGCGCCAGCAGAGGGACGACGGATACGCAGTATTTT. This encodes CASRGTTDTQYF.

This clonotype was detected only a few times. The rearrangement joins TRBV5-1 to TRBJ2-3; D is unclear. This CDR3 contains 12 residues. Germline lookup yields CDR1 SGHRS and CDR2 YFSETQ. Trimming removed 1 base from V and 5 bases from J, with 5 bases in between. This CDR3 reads CASSLNVDTQYF. The CDR3 nucleotides are TGCGCCAGCAGCTTGAATGTAGATACGCAGTATTTT.

This clonotype was observed at least ten times. The germline gene is not matched at one end of the junction; a read error may be the cause. The J gene is TRBJ2-3, the V gene TRBV7-2; 12 bases line up with TRBD2. This CDR3 has 17 amino acids. The germline gives CDR1 SGHTA, CDR2 FQGNSA. CDR3: CASSSTLAGGLADTHYF. CDR3 nucleotide sequence: TGTGCCAGCAGCTCGACTCTAGCGGGAGGGTTAGCAGATACGCATTATTTT.

The chain recombines TRBV7-2 with TRBJ2-3; D is unclear. Germline lookup yields CDR1 SGHTA and CDR2 FQGNSA. This CDR3 region has 18 residues. The V and J ends lost 2 bases and 1 base respectively, with 19 bases between them. For the CDR3, the DNA is TGTGCCAGCAGCTTATGGATGAGACAAAAATCGGGCACAGATACGCAGTATTTT. It specifies CASSLWMRQKSGTDTQYF.

This clonotype was observed many times. The chain is built from TRBV16 and TRBJ2-7, with 8 nucleotides matching TRBD2. Losses at the gene ends were 2 bases for V and 7 bases for J; bases not matched to a gene: 10. This CDR3 has 15 residues. CDR1 and CDR2 (germline): KGHSY, FQNENV. DNA of the CDR3: TGTGCCAGCAGCCAAGGGCGAGCGGGAGCATCAGAGCAGTACTTC. Translating it yields CASSQGRAGASEQYF. Filled out from reference TRBV16 and TRBJ2-7, the complete variable domain reads GEEVAQTPKHLVRGEGQKAKLYCAPIKGHSYVFWYQQVLKNEFKFLISFQNENVFDETGMPKERFSAKCLPNSPCSLEIQATKLEDSAVYFCASSQGRAGASEQYFGPGTRLTVT.

This clonotype came up a few times. V usage is TRBV6-2 or TRBV6-3 and J usage is TRBJ2-5, with 13 bases lining up with TRBD2. CDR1 MNHEY and CDR2 SVGEGT come from the germline V gene. The CDR3 extends over 15 amino acids. Losses at the gene ends were 2 bases for V and 6 bases for J; bases not matched to a gene: 3. The chain's CDR3 is CASSYRTSGSKTQYF. The CDR3 nucleotides read TGTGCCAGCAGTTACAGGACTAGCGGGAGCAAGACCCAGTACTTC.

This clonotype was detected only a few times. The chain has TRBV9 and TRBJ2-3; 9 bases are a match to TRBD2. The V gene's germline CDR1 is SGDLS and CDR2 YYNGEE. This CDR3 has 15 residues. Trimming at V came to 2 bases and at J to 5 bases, leaving 6 bases not matched to a gene. The DNA of the CDR3 is TGTGCCAGCAGCGTTAGCGGGAGTCAGGGAGATACGCAGTATTTT. Translating gives CASSVSGSQGDTQYF.

The chain couples TRBV19 to TRBJ1-1, with D possibly TRBD1 on 5 matching bases. CDR1 LNHDA and CDR2 SQIVND come from the germline V gene (reference sequence). Trimming took 3 bases from V and 1 from J, leaving 15 bases between them. The CDR3 length is 16 residues. The CDR3 loop reads CASSITGASRNTEAFF. DNA for the CDR3: TGTGCCAGTAGTATTACTGGGGCTTCTAGGAACACTGAAGCTTTCTTT. Based on the CDR3 plus reference TRBV19 and TRBJ1-1, the full variable domain is DGGITQSPKYLFRKEGQNVTLSCEQNLNHDAMYWYRQDPGQGLRLIYYSQIVNDFQKGDIAEGYSVSREKKESFPLTVTSAQKNPTAFYLCASSITGASRNTEAFFGQGTRLTVV.

J is TRBJ2-2 and V is TRBV7-3; 9 nucleotides agree with TRBD2. J gave up 8 bases and V 1 base, and 11 bases lay outside the gene matches. CDR3 length: 17 amino acids. Germline CDR1 is SGHTA and CDR2 is FQGTGA. In DNA, the CDR3 is TGTGCCAGCAGCTTAAATGCGTTAGCGGGAGTTCGGGGGGAGCTGTTTTTT. Its protein is CASSLNALAGVRGELFF.

At least ten counts were recorded for this clonotype. The chain couples TRBV20-1 to TRBJ2-3, with no clear D. This CDR3 is 11 amino acids long. CDR1 is DFQATT and CDR2 is SNEGSKA in the germline V gene (reference sequence). V dropped 3 bases and J dropped 5 bases, with 6 bases sitting between them. The CDR3 nucleotides are TGCAGTGCTAGGGTCGGAGATACGCAGTATTTT. As protein: CSARVGDTQYF.